What follows describes a single T cell receptor beta chain. Its target is not known. Germline V gene sequence: CDR1 LNHDA, CDR2 SQIVND (reference sequence). The CDR3 loop spans 16 amino acids. V shed 6 bases and J shed 0 bases, with 15 bases lying between them. This specimen belongs to a study of graft-versus-host responses after intestinal transplantation. TCRdb's table, derived via immunoSEQ multiplex PCR, lists solely in-frame clones and lacks some. The sample comprises 85,000 to 90,000 clones, roughly 92% of which are singletons, and about 0.3% rests with the top ten. The sample was unstimulated CD4+ T cells sorted from spleen or lymph node cells, taken before intestinal transplant. V and J are TRBV19 and TRBJ2-1, with D possibly TRBD1 on 6 matching bases. This TCR came from a human donor who received an intestinal transplant. The CDR3 coding sequence is TGTGCCAGTAGCCTGGGACACACGAGCTCCTACAATGAGCAGTTCTTC. Protein sequence: CASSLGHTSSYNEQFF.